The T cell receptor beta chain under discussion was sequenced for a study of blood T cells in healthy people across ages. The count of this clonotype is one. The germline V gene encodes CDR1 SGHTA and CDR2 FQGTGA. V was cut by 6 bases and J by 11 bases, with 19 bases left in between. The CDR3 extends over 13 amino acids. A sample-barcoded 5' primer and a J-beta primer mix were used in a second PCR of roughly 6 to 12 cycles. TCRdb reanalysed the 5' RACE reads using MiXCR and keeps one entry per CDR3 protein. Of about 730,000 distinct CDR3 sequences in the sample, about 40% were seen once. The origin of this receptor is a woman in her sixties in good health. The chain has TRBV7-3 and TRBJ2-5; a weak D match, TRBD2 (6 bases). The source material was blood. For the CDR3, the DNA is TGTGCCAGCAGTCCCGCCCCCCGGGACTCGCAGTACTTC. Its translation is CASSPAPRDSQYF.